The rows below give T cell receptor beta chains drawn from one sample of a study of memory CD4+ T cells and cytomegalovirus serostatus. Profiling relied on immunoSEQ multiplex PCR, and the TCRdb table lists in-frame clones only, not all of them. The sample carries about 60,000 clones, around 80% recorded once. Sequencing was carried out using memory CD4+ T cells from blood. These receptors were taken from an adult in good health and CMV-seronegative. Some clones in this sample may be carry-over from other donors' samples. Both conserved end residues are part of each CDR3. A D gene is named only where the DNA matches it firmly. Clone size, where shown, is once, few, many, or a class for clones that have expanded.

v_gene,abundance,j_gene,d_gene,CDR3aa,CDR3nt
TRBV5-1,.,TRBJ2-3,.,CASSFPTDTQYF,TGCGCCAGCAGCTTTCCTACAGATACGCAGTATTTT
TRBV21-1,.,TRBJ2-3,.,CASSKRRRGAAEPGTDTQYF,TGTGCCAGCAGCAAACGACGGCGGGGGGCCGCTGAACCCGGCACAGATACGCAGTATTTT
TRBV6-1,.,TRBJ2-7,.,CASRGGTYDNYEQYF,TGTGCCAGCAGAGGCGGGACATACGATAATTACGAGCAGTACTTC
TRBV7-9,.,TRBJ2-4,TRBD1,CASSSWTGAKNIQYF,TGTGCCAGCAGCTCCTGGACAGGAGCCAAAAACATTCAGTACTTC
TRBV29-1,.,TRBJ2-7,.,CSVESREGPYEQYF,TGCAGCGTTGAATCGAGGGAAGGGCCCTACGAGCAGTACTTC
TRBV6-1,.,TRBJ1-1,.,CASLDSRGTEAFF,TGTGCCAGCCTGGACAGTCGCGGAACTGAAGCTTTCTTT
TRBV6-5,.,TRBJ2-3,TRBD2,CASSYSSLAGGDTQYF,TGTGCCAGCAGTTACTCGAGTCTAGCGGGGGGAGATACGCAGTATTTT
TRBV10-3,.,TRBJ2-5,.,CAIRGDRETQYF,TGTGCCATCAGGGGGGATCGGGAGACCCAGTACTTC
TRBV27,.,TRBJ1-6,TRBD1,CASSLSPPGGGLSPLHF,TGTGCCAGCAGTTTATCCCCCCCAGGGGGAGGTTTGTCACCCCTCCACTTT
TRBV5-4,once,TRBJ2-7,TRBD1,CASSPGQGMREQYF,TGTGCCAGCAGCCCGGGACAGGGAATGCGCGAGCAGTACTTC
TRBV4-1,.,TRBJ2-3,.,CASSQGSGGPSTDTQYF,TGCGCCAGCAGCCAGGGGTCCGGGGGCCCTTCCACAGATACGCAGTATTTT
TRBV19,once,TRBJ2-5,.,CASSIGLQETQYF,TGTGCCAGTAGTATAGGACTGCAAGAGACCCAGTACTTC
TRBV29-1,.,TRBJ1-3,.,CSVGEGPPTGNTIYF,TGCAGCGTTGGAGAGGGGCCCCCAACCGGAAACACCATATATTTT
TRBV19,.,TRBJ2-2,.,CASTQGGGAVSTGELFF,TGTGCCAGTACTCAAGGTGGAGGGGCTGTGAGCACCGGGGAGCTGTTTTTT
TRBV30,.,TRBJ2-1,.,CAWSVMSGEQFF,TGTGCCTGGAGTGTTATGTCGGGTGAGCAGTTCTTC
TRBV18,.,TRBJ2-7,.,CASSPQTATYEQYF,TGTGCCAGCTCACCCCAGACCGCTACCTACGAGCAGTACTTC
TRBV30,.,TRBJ1-3,.,CACSSSGNTIYF,TGTGCTTGTTCATCTTCCGGAAACACCATATATTTT
TRBV7-2,.,TRBJ2-4,.,CASSPKWTVKNIQYF,TGTGCCAGCAGCCCCAAGTGGACGGTTAAAAACATTCAGTACTTC
TRBV5-6,few,TRBJ1-5,TRBD1,CASSFGTGTDSNQPQHF,TGTGCCAGCAGCTTTGGGACAGGAACAGATAGCAATCAGCCCCAGCATTTT
TRBV30,once,TRBJ2-7,.,CACALLFPSYEQYF,TGTGCCTGCGCCCTCTTATTTCCCTCCTACGAGCAGTACTTC
TRBV5-3,.,TRBJ2-3,TRBD1,CARSLGTHTNDRGQADTQYF,TGTGCCAGAAGCTTGGGTACCCACACCAACGATAGGGGGCAGGCAGATACGCAGTATTTT
TRBV7-2,.,TRBJ2-1,TRBD2,CASSLGVGGVDEQFF,TGTGCCAGCAGCTTAGGAGTGGGAGGGGTGGATGAGCAGTTCTTC
TRBV7-2,few,TRBJ2-4,.,CASSLRENIQYF,TGTGCCAGCAGCTTAAGGGAAAACATTCAGTACTTC
TRBV15,.,TRBJ2-7,TRBD2,CATSPGGGLSYEQYF,TGTGCCACCAGCCCGGGGGGGGGACTCTCCTACGAGCAGTACTTC
TRBV11-2,.,TRBJ1-1,.,CASSLGLLGSRTEAFF,TGTGCCAGCAGCTTAGGTTTATTAGGTTCCCGAACTGAAGCTTTCTTT
TRBV7-2,.,TRBJ1-5,.,CASSLDGGRGQPQHF,TGTGCCAGCAGCTTAGATGGCGGACGGGGTCAGCCCCAGCATTTT
TRBV7-9,.,TRBJ1-2,.,CASSLGWDPRRGKHYGYTF,TGTGCCAGCAGCTTAGGCTGGGACCCCAGGCGGGGTAAACACTATGGCTACACCTTC
TRBV19,.,TRBJ1-5,.,CASSTQHDQPQHF,TGTGCCAGTAGTACCCAACACGATCAGCCCCAGCATTTT
TRBV6-6,.,TRBJ1-1,.,CASRVFGGENTEAFF,TGTGCCAGCAGGGTTTTCGGGGGAGAGAACACTGAAGCTTTCTTT
TRBV5-1,medium-sized,TRBJ2-7,TRBD1,CASRETGGAEQYF,TGCGCCAGCAGGGAGACAGGGGGCGCCGAGCAGTACTTC
TRBV7-2,.,TRBJ2-5,.,CASSPRGTEQETQYF,TGTGCCAGCAGCCCTCGGGGGACAGAGCAAGAGACCCAGTACTTC
TRBV6-1,.,TRBJ1-5,TRBD1,CASSDSGGQPQHF,TGTGCCAGCAGTGATTCAGGGGGGCAGCCCCAGCATTTT